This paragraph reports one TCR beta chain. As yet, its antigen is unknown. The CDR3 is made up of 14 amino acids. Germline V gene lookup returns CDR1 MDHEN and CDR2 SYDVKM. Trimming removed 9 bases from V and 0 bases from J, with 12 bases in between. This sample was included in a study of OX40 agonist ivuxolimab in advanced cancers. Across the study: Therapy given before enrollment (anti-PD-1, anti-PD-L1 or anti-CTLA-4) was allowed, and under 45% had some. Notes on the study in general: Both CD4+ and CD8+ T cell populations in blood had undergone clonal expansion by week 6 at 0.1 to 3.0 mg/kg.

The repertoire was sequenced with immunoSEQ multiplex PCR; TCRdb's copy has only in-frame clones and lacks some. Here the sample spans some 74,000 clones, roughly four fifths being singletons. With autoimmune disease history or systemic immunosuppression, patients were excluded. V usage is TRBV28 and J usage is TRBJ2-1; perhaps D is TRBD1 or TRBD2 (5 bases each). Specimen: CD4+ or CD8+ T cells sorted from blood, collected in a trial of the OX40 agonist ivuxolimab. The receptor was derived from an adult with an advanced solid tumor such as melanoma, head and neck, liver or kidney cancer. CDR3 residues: CASGTPGSYNEQFF. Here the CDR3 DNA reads TGTGCCAGTGGGACGCCCGGCTCCTACAATGAGCAGTTCTTC.